This entry features one T cell receptor (beta chain) sequence. The entry originates in a study of CD8+ T cells in alopecia areata. Extraction of RNA preceded its reverse transcription into cDNA, which served as the sequencing template. Repertoires were generated with immunoSEQ multiplex PCR, while TCRdb's copy carries only in-frame clones and drops some. The sample shows 90,000 to 150,000 clones, about 50% of them seen only once. The V end was cut by 7 bases, the J end by 1 base, with 16 bases between. The CDR3 loop spans 14 amino acids. The germline gives CDR1 GTSNPN, CDR2 SVGIG (reference sequence). Stated treatment: oral pan-JAK inhibitor, 5-10 mg twice daily.

The sequences come from CD4+ T cells sorted from blood, collected at week 4, from a patient treated with tofacitinib. This clonotype was sampled from a human donor with alopecia areata. The J gene is TRBJ1-2, the V gene TRBV30; D possibly corresponds to TRBD1 (5 bases). For the CDR3, the DNA is TGTGCCTACGCCGAGGACATTCTTAACTATGGCTACACCTTC. This codes for CAYAEDILNYGYTF.